Listed here are 6 T cell receptor beta chains from one sample, sequenced in a study of T-cell reconstitution after alpha-beta-depleted transplantation in children. Preparation of the TCRbeta library used unique molecular identifiers. Using its own MiXCR run on the PCR reads, TCRdb lists one record per CDR3 protein. The sample has hundreds of thousands of distinct CDR3 sequences, roughly 17% seen once. The sequencing used PBMCs from the stem cell graft donor, collected from the stem cell graft. These receptor sequences come from a human donor who donated a stem cell graft to a child with acute myeloid leukemia.

This clonotype was seen many times. The gene calls are TRBV24-1 and TRBJ2-5; no definite D call. Germline values: CDR1 KGHDR, CDR2 SFDVKD. The CDR3 length is 14 residues. The germline V and J ends were trimmed by 2 bases and 0 bases, with 6 bases remaining between them. The CDR3 reads CATSDSGYQETQYF. CDR3 DNA sequence: TGTGCCACCAGTGATTCCGGGTACCAAGAGACCCAGTACTTC.

This clonotype was seen repeatedly, ten times or more. The chain uses TRBV12-3 or TRBV12-4 and TRBJ1-2; no definite D call. The CDR3 covers 13 residues. V shed 1 base and J shed 13 bases, with 16 bases lying between them. The CDR3 region has the DNA TGTGCCAGCAGTTTAGGGCTGGGCGTGACTATCACCTTC. Its translation is CASSLGLGVTITF.

The chain has TRBV30 and TRBJ1-5; 7 bases map to TRBD1. The V gene's germline CDR1 is GTSNPN and CDR2 SVGIG (reference sequence). Trimming removed 2 bases from V and 6 bases from J; junction bases left unmatched: 4. CDR3 length: 13 residues. The CDR3 nucleotides are TGTGCCTGGAGTCTAGGGGGCGGTCAGCCCCAGCATTTT. Its translation is CAWSLGGGQPQHF.

This rearrangement joins TRBV30 to TRBJ2-7; D not certain. Germline V lookup: CDR1 GTSNPN, CDR2 SVGIG (reference sequence). V was cut by 3 bases and J by 4 bases, with 10 bases left in between. The length of the CDR3 is 12 residues. Written as DNA, the CDR3 is TGTGCCTGGAGAGGCAACCCATACGAGCAGTACTTC. This translates into CAWRGNPYEQYF.

A few counts support this clonotype. This CDR3 is CASSSLGPSTDTQYF. The CDR3 DNA reads TGTGCCAGCAGTTCCCTGGGCCCTAGCACAGATACGCAGTATTTT. The chain links TRBV27 to TRBJ2-3; D not resolved. Trimming removed 4 bases from V and 0 bases from J, with 11 bases in between. This CDR3 contains 15 residues. Looked up from germline, CDR1 is MNHEY and CDR2 is SMNVEV (reference sequence).

A note on this clonotype: A much larger clone lies a single base off, so this may be a read error. The chain recombines TRBV20-1 with TRBJ2-1; possible D gene TRBD1, 6 bases. Germline lookup yields CDR1 DFQATT and CDR2 SNEGSKA (reference sequence). The CDR3 contains 12 residues. This chain's CDR3 is CSARGWDNERFF. The CDR3 coding sequence is TGCAGTGCTAGGGGATGGGACAATGAGCGGTTCTTC.